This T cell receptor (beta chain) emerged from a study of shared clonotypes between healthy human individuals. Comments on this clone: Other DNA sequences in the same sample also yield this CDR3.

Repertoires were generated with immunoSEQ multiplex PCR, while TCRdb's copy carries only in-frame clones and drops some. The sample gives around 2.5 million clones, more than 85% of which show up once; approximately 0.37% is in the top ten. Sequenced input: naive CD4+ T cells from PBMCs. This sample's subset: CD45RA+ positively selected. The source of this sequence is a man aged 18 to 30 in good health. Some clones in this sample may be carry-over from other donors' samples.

CDR3 coding DNA: TGCGCCAGCAAGACAGGGGGCCGCACAGATACGCAGTATTTT. It translates to CASKTGGRTDTQYF. The chain has TRBV5-1 and TRBJ2-3; 10 bases are a match to TRBD1. J lost 1 base, V lost 6 bases, and 2 bases had no gene match. Germline lookup yields CDR1 SGHRS and CDR2 YFSETQ. CDR3 length equals 14 residues.